The sequence of this TCR beta chain was determined in a study of blood T cell repertoires in COVID-19. Study-wide context: Both acute and convalescent COVID-19 samples were obtained from the United States, Italy and Spain.

The Seattle site enrolled patients during active infection and followed them longitudinally. Original processing notes: Counts of nucleated cells, estimated from reference gene primer amplification, were obtained. Generated by immunoSEQ multiplex PCR, the TCRdb table keeps only in-frame clones and is missing some. V and J calls and clone size are copied from that table; D and trimming were computed from the DNA. The sample holds over 250,000 clones, approximately 86% seen once. V was pared by 3 bases and J by 15 bases, with 16 bases between. CDR3 length: 13 amino acids. CDR1 and CDR2 from the germline V gene are KGHDR and SFDVKD.

Sequenced input: peripheral blood. The gene calls are TRBV24-1 and TRBJ1-4; D might be TRBD1 (6 bases). This TCR derives from a woman aged 65 to 85 with COVID-19, enrolled during active disease. Here the CDR3 DNA reads TGTGCCACCAGTGATGGGGGGGGGCGAAGAATGTTTTTT. This sequence encodes CATSDGGGRRMFF.